Following are 9 T cell receptor beta chains from one sample sequenced in a study of T cells in Graves' hyperthyroidism and ophthalmopathy. The TCR beta CDR3 regions underwent amplification using RNA transcripts as the source. An initial round of RT-PCR targeting the TCR CDR3 relied on the HTBI primer set. TCRdb re-analysed the multiplex PCR reads in MiXCR, keeping a single row per CDR3 protein. The sample lists roughly 500,000 distinct CDR3 sequences; 46% were seen once. Material for sequencing was peripheral blood or thyroid tissue (not recorded which). The receptors come from an adult woman with Graves' disease, either hyperthyroidism or ophthalmopathy (not recorded which).

This rearrangement joins TRBV7-2 to TRBJ1-4; no clear D gene. V gave up 5 bases and J gave up 3 bases, with 13 bases separating them. Germline CDR1 SGHTA, CDR2 FQGNSA. There are 15 residues in the CDR3. The CDR3 protein is CASSPLASSNEKLFF. CDR3 DNA sequence: TGTGCCAGCAGCCCTCTAGCGTCCTCTAATGAAAAACTGTTTTTT.

The table lists this clonotype with a few counts. The CDR3 nucleotides read TGTGCCAGCAGCCCCCCTTCGGGTGGGATGAACACTTTCTTT. It is translated as CASSPPSGGMNTFF. V and J are TRBV7-9 and TRBJ1-1, with no clear D. The V end was cut by 5 bases, the J end by 12 bases, with 22 bases between. The CDR3 totals 14 residues. The germline V gene encodes CDR1 SEHNR and CDR2 FQNEAQ (reference sequence). The full variable domain, completed using reference TRBV7-9 and TRBJ1-1, is DTGVSQNPRHKITKRGQNVTFRCDPISEHNRLYWYRQTLGQGPEFLTYFQNEAQLEKSRLLSDRFSAERPKGSFSTLEIQRTEQGDSAMYLCASSPPSGGMNTFFGQGTRLTVV.

This clonotype was seen a single time. An end of the junction differs from the germline gene, which may be a read error. The chain couples TRBV14 to TRBJ1-4; no definite D call. Germline V lookup: CDR1 SGHDN, CDR2 FVKESK. The CDR3 consists of 15 residues. The CDR3 reads CASSKVRGSYEKLFF. The DNA for the CDR3 is TGCGCCAGCAGCAAGGTGCGGGGATCCTATGAAAAACTGTTTTTT.

The chain joins TRBV7-9 to TRBJ2-7; 7 positions agree with TRBD2. Germline CDR1 reads SEHNR; CDR2 reads FQNEAQ (reference sequence). CDR3 length: 15 amino acids. J lost 3 bases, V lost 6 bases, and 11 bases had no gene match. The CDR3 bases are TGTGCCAGCAGTTACGCCAGCGGGATTAACTACGAGCAGTACTTC. Translation: CASSYASGINYEQYF.

The chain is built from TRBV9 and TRBJ2-7, with 8 bases identical to TRBD2. The trim removed 3 bases at V and 2 bases at J, leaving 10 bases unmatched. CDR1 and CDR2 (germline): SGDLS, YYNGEE. The CDR3 is 16 amino acids. In DNA, the CDR3 is TGTGCCAGCAGCGCGGGGGGGCCGCTGGGGCCCTACGAGCAGTACTTC. Translating gives CASSAGGPLGPYEQYF.

This clonotype showed up many times. The V and J genes are TRBV4-1 and TRBJ1-1; D is perhaps TRBD1 (6 bases). The ends were cut back, 4 bases at V and 0 bases at J, with 15 bases in the middle. CDR3 length: 16 amino acids. Per germline, CDR1 MGHRA and CDR2 YSYEKL. CDR3 region: CASSLPRGEVNTEAFF. DNA of the CDR3: TGCGCCAGCAGCCTTCCCAGGGGTGAAGTGAACACTGAAGCTTTCTTT.

The chain recombines TRBV30 with TRBJ1-1; perhaps TRBD1 as D (6 bases). The CDR3 runs 13 residues. Germline lookup yields CDR1 GTSNPN and CDR2 SVGIG (reference sequence). Trimming pared 0 bases from V and 1 base from J, leaving 6 bases between. CDR3 sequence: CAWSVQGNTEAFF. The CDR3 DNA sequence: TGTGCCTGGAGTGTACAGGGGAACACTGAAGCTTTCTTT.

This clonotype showed up just a few times. This chain connects TRBV7-9 to TRBJ1-1; the D is unclear. The CDR3 totals 14 residues. Trimming removed 5 bases from V and 4 bases from J, with 14 bases in between. CDR1 is SEHNR, CDR2 FQNEAQ, per germline (reference sequence). The CDR3 DNA sequence: TGTGCCAGCAGCCTAGGGCTTCGTTCCACTGAAGCTTTCTTT. It translates to CASSLGLRSTEAFF.

This clonotype was seen a few times. J is TRBJ1-5 and V is TRBV9, with D possibly TRBD1 on 6 matching bases. Germline V CDR1 and CDR2: SGDLS, YYNGEE. This CDR3 is 14 amino acids long. The ends were cut back, 0 bases at V and 6 bases at J, with 10 bases in the middle. CDR3 coding DNA: TGTGCCAGCAGCGTAGGTGGGGGCGGTCAGCCCCAGCATTTT. Its protein product is CASSVGGGGQPQHF.